These 18 T cell receptor beta chains were all obtained from the same sample, sequenced in a study of OX40 agonist ivuxolimab in advanced cancers. Libraries were prepared through the immunoSEQ multiplex PCR assay. TCRdb re-hosts the immuneACCESS table, in-frame sequences only. Its copies lack some clones; in the studies checked, an unresolved V gene accounts for under half of them, and the cause for the rest is not known. Within this sample are 22,000 or so clones, with roughly 78% of them counted one time only. In total, the top ten clones hold roughly 15% of the sample. This specimen consisted of CD4+ or CD8+ T cells sorted from blood, obtained in a trial of the OX40 agonist ivuxolimab. The receptors here all came from an adult with an advanced solid tumor such as melanoma, head and neck, liver or kidney cancer.

The rearrangement joins TRBV27 to TRBJ2-1; D not certain. Deletions cut 4 bases from V and 6 bases from J, with 16 bases between. Germline V gene lookup returns CDR1 MNHEY and CDR2 SMNVEV (reference sequence). This CDR3 has 15 residues. CDR3 in DNA: TGTGCCAGCAGTTCCCGGTCGGGCTTGCTCAATGAGCAGTTCTTC. Its protein product is CASSSRSGLLNEQFF.

J is TRBJ2-1 and V is TRBV4-1; D gene ambiguous. The CDR3 has 15 amino acids. The V and J ends lost 1 base and 4 bases respectively, with 11 bases between them. Looked up from germline, CDR1 is MGHRA and CDR2 is YSYEKL. The CDR3 DNA reads TGCGCCAGCAGCCAAGGAACACGATTTTACAATGAGCAGTTCTTC. It is translated as CASSQGTRFYNEQFF.

The gene calls are TRBV5-1 and TRBJ1-1; D is uncertain. Per germline, CDR1 SGHRS and CDR2 YFSETQ. The CDR3 spans 13 residues. The germline V and J ends were trimmed by 4 bases and 3 bases, with 10 bases remaining between them. Here the CDR3 DNA reads TGCGCCAGCAGCACACATTCGGACACTGAAGCTTTCTTT. Residues: CASSTHSDTEAFF.

V is TRBV15 and J is TRBJ2-1; either TRBD1 or TRBD2 may fit D (6 bases each). The germline gives CDR1 LNHNV, CDR2 YYDKDF (reference sequence). This CDR3 contains 15 residues. V gave up 0 bases and J gave up 4 bases, with 10 bases separating them. In DNA, the CDR3 is TGTGCCACCAGCAGAGAGGGAGGACAGTACAATGAGCAGTTCTTC. It codes for CATSREGGQYNEQFF.

The chain has TRBV11-3 and TRBJ2-1; 11 bases line up with TRBD2. This CDR3 is 16 amino acids long. V dropped 5 bases and J dropped 2; count of bases not matched to a gene: 5. The V gene's germline CDR1 is SGHNT and CDR2 YENEEA. In DNA form, the CDR3 reads TGTGCCAGCAGCATGAGACTAGCGGGACCCTACAATGAGCAGTTCTTC. It yields the protein CASSMRLAGPYNEQFF.

The chain's CDR3 is CASSQDQVGTGNTIYF. The DNA for the CDR3 is TGTGCCAGCAGCCAAGACCAGGTAGGTACTGGAAACACCATATATTTT. This rearrangement joins TRBV14 to TRBJ1-3; D is undetermined. The germline V gene has CDR1 SGHDN and CDR2 FVKESK. Trimming shortened V by 0 bases and J by 2 bases, and 11 bases separated the two germline ends. This CDR3 region has 16 residues.

The rearrangement links TRBV30 to TRBJ2-7; no clear D gene. Germline assignment: CDR1 GTSNPN and CDR2 SVGIG (reference sequence). The CDR3 totals 14 residues. Trimming removed 8 bases at V and 0 bases at J, with 17 bases between. This CDR3 is CAQRMGGNSYEQYF. Here the CDR3 DNA reads TGTGCCCAACGGATGGGCGGAAACTCCTACGAGCAGTACTTC. Drawing the rest from reference TRBV30 and TRBJ2-7, the complete variable domain is SQTIHQWPATLVQPVGSPLSLECTVEGTSNPNLYWYRQAAGRGLQLLFYSVGIGQISSEVPQNLSASRPQDRQFILSSKKLLLSDSGFYLCAQRMGGNSYEQYFGPGTRLTVT.

The rearrangement joins TRBV6-5 to TRBJ2-5, with a weak D call TRBD1 (5 bases). With 5 bases removed from V and 4 bases from J, the gap between germline ends came to 14 bases. Looked up from germline, CDR1 is MNHEY and CDR2 is SVGAGI. This CDR3 comprises 14 residues. The CDR3 sequence: CASSPNRIGETQYF. The CDR3 DNA follows: TGTGCCAGCAGTCCGAACAGGATAGGAGAGACCCAGTACTTC.

This clone was picked up one time. CDR3 nucleotides: TGTGCCAGCAGCTTAGGGGGGACAGGGGCCTACGAGCAGTACTTC. It translates to CASSLGGTGAYEQYF. The chain links TRBV11-2 to TRBJ2-7; 10 positions agree with TRBD1. The CDR3 runs 15 residues. V gave up 1 base and J gave up 2 bases; unmatched junction bases: 2. CDR1 and CDR2 (germline): SGHAT, FQNNGV.

This chain uses TRBV6-6 with TRBJ1-4; no clear D. The CDR3 spans 13 residues. V gave up 6 bases and J gave up 5 bases, with 10 bases separating them. In germline, CDR1 is MNHNY, CDR2 SVGAGI (reference sequence). The CDR3 reads CASRTDGNEKLFF. The CDR3 DNA sequence: TGTGCCAGCAGGACGGACGGAAATGAAAAACTGTTTTTT.

This clone was observed a single time. The V and J genes are TRBV7-9 and TRBJ2-3, with D possibly TRBD1 on 6 matching bases. V lost 5 bases, J lost 6 bases, and 15 bases lay in between. CDR3 length: 14 residues. Germline V gene data show CDR1 as SEHNR and CDR2 as FQNEAQ (reference sequence). The DNA for the CDR3 is TGTGCCAGCAGCCCTTCGCAGGGGTCGGATACGCAGTATTTT. This codes for CASSPSQGSDTQYF. Combining the CDR3 with reference TRBV7-9 and TRBJ2-3 gives the whole variable domain DTGVSQNPRHKITKRGQNVTFRCDPISEHNRLYWYRQTLGQGPEFLTYFQNEAQLEKSRLLSDRFSAERPKGSFSTLEIQRTEQGDSAMYLCASSPSQGSDTQYFGPGTRLTVL.

Details on this clone: Other DNA sequences of this sample code for an identical CDR3. The CDR3 bases are TGTGCCAGCTCACCGGGGCTAAACACTGAAGCTTTCTTT. Translating it yields CASSPGLNTEAFF. The rearrangement uses TRBV18 and TRBJ1-1; weak D call: TRBD1 (5 bases). Trimming cost V 3 bases and J 2 bases, with 7 bases left between them. The CDR3 extends over 13 amino acids. Germline V CDR1 and CDR2: KGHSH, LQKENI.

This chain uses TRBV30 with TRBJ1-6, with D perhaps TRBD1 (5 bases). The CDR3 loop spans 18 amino acids. The V gene's germline CDR1 is GTSNPN and CDR2 SVGIG (reference sequence). V was clipped by 2 bases and J by 0 bases, with 17 bases between them. The DNA for the CDR3 is TGTGCCTGGAGTCCTTGGGGGGGAGTGAGCTCCTATAATTCACCCCTCCACTTT. This sequence encodes CAWSPWGGVSSYNSPLHF.

The DNA of the CDR3 is TGCGCCAGCAGCTTGGAAGGGTCAACCGGGGAGCTGTTTTTT. Its translation: CASSLEGSTGELFF. The V call is TRBV5-1, the J call TRBJ2-2; D call uncertain. CDR1 SGHRS and CDR2 YFSETQ come from the germline V gene. V dropped 0 bases and J dropped 5 bases, with 8 bases sitting between them. The CDR3 is 14 amino acids.

This sequence joins TRBV28 and TRBJ2-7; 12 nucleotides line up with TRBD2. This CDR3 comprises 15 residues. V lost 5 bases, J lost 4 bases, and 6 bases stayed unmatched. Germline loops: CDR1 MDHEN, CDR2 SYDVKM. This CDR3 reads CASSQTSGSRYEQYF. CDR3 bases: TGTGCCAGCAGTCAGACTAGCGGGAGTAGATACGAGCAGTACTTC.

This sequence joins TRBV12-5 and TRBJ2-3; the D is unclear. This CDR3 is built from 15 residues. The germline gives CDR1 LGHNT, CDR2 FRNRAP. The V and J ends lost 2 bases and 1 base respectively, with 10 bases between them. The DNA of the CDR3 is TGTGCTAGTGGTTTGAGTGCCGCGGGCACAGATACGCAGTATTTT. As protein: CASGLSAAGTDTQYF.

The chain uses TRBV21-1 and TRBJ2-7. TRBV21-1 constitutes a pseudogene. This CDR3 region has 15 residues. The CDR3 region is CASSKGYRQVYEQYF. The CDR3 DNA follows: TGTGCCAGCAGCAAAGGGTACCGTCAAGTCTACGAGCAGTACTTC.

This clone was counted a few times. The V and J genes are TRBV6-1 and TRBJ1-2; 7 bases map to TRBD1. V shed 3 bases and J 4 bases; nucleotides not matched to a gene: 11. Germline lookup yields CDR1 MNHNS and CDR2 SASEGT. This CDR3 is built from 16 residues. The CDR3 sequence: CASSEADGGGGYGYTF. The CDR3, as DNA: TGTGCCAGCAGTGAGGCGGACGGAGGGGGCGGCTATGGCTACACCTTC.